These 17 T cell receptor beta chains share one sample of origin, sequenced in a study of CD8 T cells in Susac syndrome. RNA in amounts of roughly 0.5 to 1 ug was reverse transcribed with random hexamers. Each CDR3 protein is one row after TCRdb ran MiXCR on the immunoSEQ multiplex PCR reads. The sample yields 150,000 or so distinct CDR3 sequences, 95% seen once. The sequenced sample was CD8+ T cells from PBMCs. The source is a human donor with multiple sclerosis.

The chain combines TRBV19 with TRBJ2-1, with TRBD1 as a possible D gene (5 bases). V lost 7 bases to trimming and J lost 5 bases, with 9 bases between them. CDR1 LNHDA and CDR2 SQIVND come from the germline V gene (reference sequence). The CDR3 covers 12 residues. The CDR3 spells CASNRGNNEQFF. CDR3 in DNA: TGTGCCAGTAATAGGGGTAACAATGAGCAGTTCTTC. The full variable domain, rest sourced from reference TRBV19 and TRBJ2-1, is DGGITQSPKYLFRKEGQNVTLSCEQNLNHDAMYWYRQDPGQGLRLIYYSQIVNDFQKGDIAEGYSVSREKKESFPLTVTSAQKNPTAFYLCASNRGNNEQFFGPGTRLTVL.

This chain joins TRBV9 and TRBJ2-1, with 10 bases that match TRBD2. Germline-derived CDR1 and CDR2 are SGDLS and YYNGEE. This CDR3 contains 15 residues. Trimming took 4 bases from V and 8 from J; bases not matched to a gene: 9. The CDR3 spells CASSPSGGAPDEQFF. For the CDR3, the DNA is TGTGCCAGCAGCCCGAGCGGGGGGGCCCCCGATGAGCAGTTCTTC.

The chain combines TRBV19 with TRBJ1-5; D gene ambiguous. The V end lost 4 bases, the J end lost 3 bases, and 4 bases lay between the germline ends. The CDR3 is made up of 12 amino acids. Germline CDR1 LNHDA, CDR2 SQIVND (reference sequence). The CDR3 DNA reads TGTGCCAGTAGTAACATCAATCAGCCCCAGCATTTT. Translated, it gives CASSNINQPQHF.

Only a few counts were recorded for this clonotype. J is TRBJ2-1 and V is TRBV28; D ambiguous. This CDR3 is 12 amino acids long. From germline, CDR1 is MDHEN and CDR2 SYDVKM. The V end was cut by 2 bases, the J end by 7 bases, with 6 bases between. Here the CDR3 reads CASSLDGNEQFF. DNA for the CDR3: TGTGCCAGCAGTTTAGACGGGAATGAGCAGTTCTTC. Combining the CDR3 with reference TRBV28 and TRBJ2-1 gives the whole variable domain DVKVTQSSRYLVKRTGEKVFLECVQDMDHENMFWYRQDPGLGLRLIYFSYDVKMKEKGDIPEGYSVSREKKERFSLILESASTNQTSMYLCASSLDGNEQFFGPGTRLTVL.

V and J are TRBV27 and TRBJ1-1, with 8 bases lining up with TRBD1. V shed 8 bases, J shed 5 bases, and the junction held 10 bases outside the gene matches. From germline, CDR1 is MNHEY and CDR2 SMNVEV (reference sequence). The CDR3 has 14 amino acids. The CDR3 here is CASATWTGRTEAFF. CDR3 coding DNA: TGTGCCAGCGCAACCTGGACAGGGCGAACTGAAGCTTTCTTT.

The chain is built from TRBV9 and TRBJ2-6; a weak D match, TRBD2 (5 bases). Germline CDR1 and CDR2: SGDLS and YYNGEE. CDR3 length: 15 amino acids. Trimming cost V 0 bases and J 3 bases, with 7 bases left between them. The CDR3 is CASSVDGVGANVLTF. The CDR3, as DNA: TGTGCCAGCAGCGTAGACGGGGTTGGGGCCAACGTCCTGACTTTC. Looking up the rest from reference TRBV9 and TRBJ2-6 gives the full variable domain: DSGVTQTPKHLITATGQRVTLRCSPRSGDLSVYWYQQSLDQGLQFLIQYYNGEERAKGNILERFSAQQFPDLHSELNLSSLELGDSALYFCASSVDGVGANVLTFGAGSRLTVL.

The rearrangement uses TRBV9 and TRBJ2-1, with 7 bases fitting TRBD2. Trimming at V came to 2 bases and at J to 10 bases, leaving 12 bases not matched to a gene. CDR3 size: 15 residues. Germline V gene data show CDR1 as SGDLS and CDR2 as YYNGEE. The CDR3 spells CASSVWATAGKEQFF. CDR3 bases: TGTGCCAGCAGCGTTTGGGCGACAGCGGGGAAGGAGCAGTTCTTC.

V gene TRBV5-1 combines with J gene TRBJ1-1; D gene unclear. Germline CDR1 reads SGHRS; CDR2 reads YFSETQ. The CDR3 length is 12 residues. The V end was cut by 0 bases, the J end by 10 bases, with 10 bases between. CDR3 amino acids: CASSLDGPGAFF. CDR3 nucleotides: TGCGCCAGCAGCTTGGACGGCCCAGGAGCTTTCTTT.

This rearrangement joins TRBV4-1 to TRBJ2-1; TRBD1 matches 8 bases. Germline-derived CDR1 and CDR2 are MGHRA and YSYEKL. CDR3 length: 13 residues. V shed 1 base, J shed 14 bases, and the junction held 7 bases outside the gene matches. CDR3 DNA: TGCGCCAGCAGCCAAGTTAACCAGGGGGCCGAGTTCTTC. It specifies CASSQVNQGAEFF.

The chain employs TRBV15 and TRBJ1-2, with D tentatively TRBD1 (6 bases). The CDR3 extends over 15 amino acids. The germline gives CDR1 LNHNV, CDR2 YYDKDF (reference sequence). V shed 5 bases and J shed 4 bases, with 17 bases lying between them. The CDR3: CATSADQGGPYGYTF. The CDR3 nucleotides read TGTGCCACCAGCGCAGATCAAGGGGGACCCTATGGCTACACCTTC.

The V and J genes are TRBV25-1 and TRBJ2-2, with a tentative D call TRBD2 (5 bases). There are 13 residues in the CDR3. V lost 4 bases, J lost 3 bases, and 6 bases lay in between. Germline V gene sequence: CDR1 MGHDK, CDR2 SYGVNS. The CDR3, as DNA: TGTGCCAGCAGTGTGAGGGACACCGGGGAGCTGTTTTTT. Its protein product is CASSVRDTGELFF.

The chain couples TRBV28 to TRBJ2-2, with D possibly being TRBD1 or TRBD2 (6 bases each). The CDR3 loop spans 15 amino acids. Germline CDR1 MDHEN, CDR2 SYDVKM. Trimming removed 7 bases at V and 9 bases at J, with 21 bases between. CDR3 nucleotide sequence: TGTGCCAGCACGGACAGAGCGGGCGAAGACCGGGAGCTGTTTTTT. Translating gives CASTDRAGEDRELFF.

The rearrangement joins TRBV2 to TRBJ2-1, with 10 bases matching TRBD2. Germline trimming cut 7 bases from V and 2 bases from J; bases unmatched to any gene: 11. The CDR3 covers 17 residues. Germline CDR1 reads SNHLY; CDR2 reads FYNNEI. CDR3: CASTAGTSDSPYNEQFF. DNA for the CDR3: TGTGCCAGCACCGCCGGGACTAGCGATAGCCCCTACAATGAGCAGTTCTTC.

The chain couples TRBV29-1 to TRBJ2-3; D is possibly TRBD1 or TRBD2 (5 bases each). Trimming left V 2 bases short and J 4 bases short, with 7 bases between. The CDR3 consists of 12 residues. Germline V gene data show CDR1 as SQVTM and CDR2 as ANQGSEA. The CDR3 loop reads CSVEQGPDTQYF. CDR3 nucleotides: TGCAGCGTTGAACAGGGACCAGATACGCAGTATTTT.

The chain couples TRBV15 to TRBJ2-7; D not resolved. The CDR3 has 12 amino acids. The germline CDR1 and CDR2 sequences are LNHNV and YYDKDF (reference sequence). CDR3 loop: CATNRDLREQYV. CDR3 bases: TGTGCCACCAACAGAGATCTCCGGGAGCAGTACGTC.

The chain joins TRBV20-1 to TRBJ2-3; 10 bases are shared with TRBD1. The CDR3 runs 18 residues. Germline V lookup: CDR1 DFQATT, CDR2 SNEGSKA (reference sequence). V lost 1 base, J lost 6 bases, and 16 bases stayed unmatched. The chain's CDR3 is CSARVYVQRDRGYDTQYF. The DNA for the CDR3 is TGCAGTGCTAGAGTGTACGTGCAAAGGGACAGGGGATATGATACGCAGTATTTT.

The rearrangement joins TRBV27 to TRBJ2-7; 9 bases are a match to TRBD1. From germline, CDR1 is MNHEY and CDR2 SMNVEV (reference sequence). The CDR3 has 16 amino acids. After removal of 0 bases from V and 1 base from J, the junction contained 4 bases not matched to a gene. Written as DNA, the CDR3 is TGTGCCAGCAGTTTATCCTCCGGGACAGGGTCCTACGAGCAGTACTTC. It is translated as CASSLSSGTGSYEQYF.